This T cell receptor (beta chain) was captured by sequencing in a study of vaccination effects on CD4 cells after COVID-19 (dated by TCRdb to between 2021 and 2022). Turning to the overall study: Each participant got two doses of an mRNA SARS-CoV-2 vaccine, either BNT162b2 or mRNA-1273. The study compared SARS-CoV-2 spike-specific CD4+ TCR repertoires before and after mRNA vaccination in COVID-19 convalescent patients and infection-naive vaccine recipients. A total of roughly 9 COVID-19 convalescent patients and 4 SARS-CoV-2-naive healthy vaccine recipients were included in the full study. Cultures from other donors in the study were sequenced using the Oncomine TCR Beta short-read assay on an Illumina iSeq 100. The full study reports these points: Among healthy vaccine recipients, nearly all vaccine-induced clones were SARS-CoV-2 mono-reactive, and just 1 of 255 was cross-reactive with common cold coronaviruses. Both infection-induced and vaccine-induced clones contracted markedly at late post-vaccination timepoints, which is consistent with waning T cell responses. The study was limited by a small number of convalescent patients, and early post-infection timepoints were lacking.

To identify antigen-specific CD4+ T cell clonotypes by their expansion, the ViraFEST assay first stimulated PBMC with viral peptide pools and then applied TCR sequencing. After approximately eleven days of culture, CD4+ T cells were isolated with the EasySep CD4+ T cell isolation kit. Healthy vaccine recipients had no prior SARS-CoV-2 infection, confirmed by negative nucleocapsid antibodies before and after vaccination. Roughly 2.1 million PBMC per well were cultured in IMDM with about 4.5% human AB serum, roughly 10 IU/ml IL-2 and gentamicin, plus 10 ug/ml peptides. On days 3 and 7, half of the culture medium was replaced with fresh IL-2-containing medium. Each peptide stimulation condition was cultured in triplicate wells unless otherwise noted. PBMC were separated from whole blood using Ficoll-Paque Plus gradient centrifugation and were then either cryopreserved at -140C or used fresh. Overlapping peptide pools spanned the spike proteins of SARS-CoV-2 and the common cold coronaviruses HCoV-NL63, HCoV-OC43 and HCoV-229E. The QIAamp micro DNA kit was used to extract genomic DNA from the cultured CD4+ T cells.

Libraries were built with the immunoSEQ multiplex PCR assay. DNA from the cultured and isolated CD4+ T cells underwent TCR beta CDR3 sequencing. The authors processed their data as follows. The analysis removed non-productive TCR sequences, trimmed reads to the CDR3 region, and retained only CDR3s that were 7 or more amino acids long. The MANAFEST web app was used to pick out antigen-specific clonotypes by comparing their expansion in peptide wells with that in reference cultures. Positive clones required FDR<0.05 expansion versus reference and all other wells, odds ratio above 5, and frequency above 0.1% in two replicate wells. Clonotypes significantly expanded in SARS-CoV-2 spike wells and in at least one common cold coronavirus spike condition were defined as cross-reactive. CDR3 similarity was assessed by Levenshtein distance using the stringdist R package, and unrooted trees were constructed with ape in R 3.6.1. TCRdb stores this immuneACCESS table with in-frame sequences only. Part of the clones is absent; in the studies checked, under half of the shortfall reflects unresolved V genes, and no reason is known for the rest. That table supplies the V and J calls and clone size; D and trimming were determined from the DNA. This sample holds about 23,000 clones; about three quarters were observed only once. The leading ten clones occupy around 3.5% of the sample.

As to this clone: The target of this receptor is not known. No clone much larger than this one lies a single base away; base qualities are absent.

Taken from the germline V gene, the CDR1 and CDR2 loops are SQVTM and ANQGSEA. The germline V end is reduced by 1 base and the J end by 16 bases; junction bases left unmatched: 9. The CDR3 has 13 amino acids, counting the end cysteine and phenylalanine. Just the 39-base CDR3 DNA is kept, in frame starting at base 1. The TCR comes from a human donor who received a COVID-19 vaccine. The chain was built from TRBV29-1 and TRBJ2-4; TRBD2 aligns with 11 central bases. The input for sequencing was CD4+ T cells from PBMCs cultured with SARS-CoV-2 spike peptides, taken before COVID-19 vaccination. The meaning of the sample's cell subset or site label: SARS-CoV-2 spike overlapping peptide pool stimulation. The base sequence is TGCAGCGTTGAAGCGCTAGCGGGAGGACCCATATACTTC. Translated, this is CSVEALAGGPIYF.